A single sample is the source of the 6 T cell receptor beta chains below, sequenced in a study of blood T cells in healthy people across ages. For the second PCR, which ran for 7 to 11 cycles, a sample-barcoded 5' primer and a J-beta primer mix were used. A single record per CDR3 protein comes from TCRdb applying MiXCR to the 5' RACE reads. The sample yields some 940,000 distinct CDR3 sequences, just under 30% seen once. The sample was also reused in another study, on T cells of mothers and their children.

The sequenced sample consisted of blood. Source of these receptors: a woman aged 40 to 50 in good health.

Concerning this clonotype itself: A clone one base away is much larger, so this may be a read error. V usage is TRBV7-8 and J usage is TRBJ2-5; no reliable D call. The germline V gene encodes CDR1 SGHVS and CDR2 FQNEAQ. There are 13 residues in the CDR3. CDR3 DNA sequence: TGTGCCGGCAGCATACCAGTCCAAGAGACCCAGTACTTC. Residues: CAGSIPVQETQYF. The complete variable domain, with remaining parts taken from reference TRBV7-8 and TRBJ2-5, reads GAGVSQSPRYKVAKRGQDVALRCDPISGHVSLFWYQQALGQGPEFLTYFQNEAQLDKSGLPSDRFFAERPEGSVSTLKIQRTQQEDSAVYLCAGSIPVQETQYFGPGTRLLVL.

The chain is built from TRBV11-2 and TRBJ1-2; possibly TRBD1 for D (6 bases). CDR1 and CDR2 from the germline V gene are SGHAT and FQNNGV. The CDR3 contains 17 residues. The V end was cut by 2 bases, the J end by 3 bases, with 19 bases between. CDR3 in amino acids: CASSLTPSGGSYYGYTF. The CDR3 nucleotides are TGTGCCAGCAGCTTAACCCCCTCGGGGGGCTCCTACTATGGCTACACCTTC.

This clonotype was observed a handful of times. The chain's CDR3 is CASSPTKEAGVVYNEQYF. DNA of the CDR3: TGTGCCAGCAGCCCAACAAAGGAAGCGGGAGTAGTCTACAATGAGCAGTACTTC. The V and J genes are TRBV21-1 and TRBJ2-1; the DNA was not compared with TRBD2, the D call given in the table. Judging by the DNA end, TRBJ2-7 fits better; the J call may be wrong. TRBV21-1 is tagged as a pseudogene. The CDR3 consists of 18 residues.

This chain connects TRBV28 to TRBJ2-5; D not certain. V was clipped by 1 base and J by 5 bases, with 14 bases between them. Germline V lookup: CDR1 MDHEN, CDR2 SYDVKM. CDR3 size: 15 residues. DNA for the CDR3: TGTGCCAGCAGTTTATCTCGGGTCCCCGGGGAGACCCAGTACTTC. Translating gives CASSLSRVPGETQYF.

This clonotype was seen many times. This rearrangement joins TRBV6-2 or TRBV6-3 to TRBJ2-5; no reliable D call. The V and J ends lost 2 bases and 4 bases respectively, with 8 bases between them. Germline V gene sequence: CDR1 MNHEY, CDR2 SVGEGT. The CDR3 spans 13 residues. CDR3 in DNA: TGTGCCAGCAGTTACCAGGACCCAGAGACCCAGTACTTC. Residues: CASSYQDPETQYF.

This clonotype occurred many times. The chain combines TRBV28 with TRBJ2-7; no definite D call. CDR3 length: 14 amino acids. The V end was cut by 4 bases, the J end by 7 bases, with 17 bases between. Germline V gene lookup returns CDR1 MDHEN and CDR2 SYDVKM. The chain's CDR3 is CASSSKPPPGEQYF. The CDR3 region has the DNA TGTGCCAGCAGTTCCAAACCCCCCCCCGGTGAGCAGTACTTC.